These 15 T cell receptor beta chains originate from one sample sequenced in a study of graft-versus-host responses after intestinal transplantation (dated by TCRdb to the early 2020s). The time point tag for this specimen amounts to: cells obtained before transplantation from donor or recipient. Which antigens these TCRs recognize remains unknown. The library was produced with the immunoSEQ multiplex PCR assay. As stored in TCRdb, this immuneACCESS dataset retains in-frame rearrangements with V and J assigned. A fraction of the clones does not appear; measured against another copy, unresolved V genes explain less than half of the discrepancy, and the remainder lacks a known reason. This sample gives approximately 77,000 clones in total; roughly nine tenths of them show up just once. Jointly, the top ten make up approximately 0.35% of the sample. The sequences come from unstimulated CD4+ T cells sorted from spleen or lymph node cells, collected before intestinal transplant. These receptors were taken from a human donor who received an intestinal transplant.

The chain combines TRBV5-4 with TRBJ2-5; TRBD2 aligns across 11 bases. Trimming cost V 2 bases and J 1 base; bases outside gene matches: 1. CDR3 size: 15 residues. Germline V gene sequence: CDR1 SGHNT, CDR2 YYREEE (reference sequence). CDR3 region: CASSLTSGGQETQYF. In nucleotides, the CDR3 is TGTGCCAGCAGCTTAACTAGCGGGGGCCAAGAGACCCAGTACTTC.

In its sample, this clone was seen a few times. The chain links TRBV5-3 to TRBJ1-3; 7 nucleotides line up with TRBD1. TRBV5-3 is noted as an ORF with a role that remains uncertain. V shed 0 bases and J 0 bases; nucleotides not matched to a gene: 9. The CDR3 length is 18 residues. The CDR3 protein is CARSLDRGTSGSGNTIYF. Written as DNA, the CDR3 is TGTGCCAGAAGCTTGGACAGGGGAACGTCGGGCTCTGGAAACACCATATATTTT.

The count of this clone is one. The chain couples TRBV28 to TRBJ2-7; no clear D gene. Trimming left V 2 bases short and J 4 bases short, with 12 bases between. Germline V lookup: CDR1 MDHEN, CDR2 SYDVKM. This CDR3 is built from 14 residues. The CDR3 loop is CASSLTERPYEQYF. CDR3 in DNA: TGTGCCAGCAGTTTAACAGAAAGACCTTACGAGCAGTACTTC.

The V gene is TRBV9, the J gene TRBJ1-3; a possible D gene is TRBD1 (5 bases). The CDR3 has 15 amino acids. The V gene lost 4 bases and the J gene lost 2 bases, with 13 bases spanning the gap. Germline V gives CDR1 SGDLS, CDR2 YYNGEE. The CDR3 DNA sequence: TGTGCCAGCAGCCAGGGTAGGTCCCCTGGAAACACCATATATTTT. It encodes CASSQGRSPGNTIYF.

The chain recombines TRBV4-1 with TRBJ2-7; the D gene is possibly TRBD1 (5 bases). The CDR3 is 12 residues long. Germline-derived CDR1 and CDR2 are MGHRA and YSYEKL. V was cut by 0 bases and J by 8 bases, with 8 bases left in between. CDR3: CASSQEGAKQYF. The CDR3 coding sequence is TGCGCCAGCAGCCAAGAAGGGGCGAAGCAGTACTTC.

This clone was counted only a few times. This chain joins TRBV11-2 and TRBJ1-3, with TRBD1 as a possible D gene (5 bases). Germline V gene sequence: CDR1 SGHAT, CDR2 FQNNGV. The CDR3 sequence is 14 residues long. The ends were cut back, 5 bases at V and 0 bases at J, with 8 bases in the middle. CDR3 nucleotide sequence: TGTGCCAGCAGCGCTGACAGCTCTGGAAACACCATATATTTT. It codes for CASSADSSGNTIYF. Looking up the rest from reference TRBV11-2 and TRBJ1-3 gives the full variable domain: EAGVAQSPRYKIIEKRQSVAFWCNPISGHATLYWYQQILGQGPKLLIQFQNNGVVDDSQLPKDRFSAERLKGVDSTLKIQPAKLEDSAVYLCASSADSSGNTIYFGEGSWLTVV.

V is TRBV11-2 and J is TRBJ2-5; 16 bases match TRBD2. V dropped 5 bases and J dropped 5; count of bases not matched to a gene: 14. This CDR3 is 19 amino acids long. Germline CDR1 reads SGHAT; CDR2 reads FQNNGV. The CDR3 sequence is CASSVLMGLAGGRRETQYF. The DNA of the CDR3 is TGTGCCAGCAGCGTACTAATGGGACTAGCGGGAGGGAGGCGGGAGACCCAGTACTTC.

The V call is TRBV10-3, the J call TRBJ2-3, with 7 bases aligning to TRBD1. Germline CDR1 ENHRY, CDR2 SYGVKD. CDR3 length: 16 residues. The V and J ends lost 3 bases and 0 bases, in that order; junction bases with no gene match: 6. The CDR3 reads CAISDRRDSSTDTQYF. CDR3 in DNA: TGTGCCATCAGTGACCGACGGGACAGTAGCACAGATACGCAGTATTTT.

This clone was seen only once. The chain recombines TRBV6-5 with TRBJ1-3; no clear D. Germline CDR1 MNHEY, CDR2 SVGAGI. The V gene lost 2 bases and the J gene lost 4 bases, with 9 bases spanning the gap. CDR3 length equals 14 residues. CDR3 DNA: TGTGCCAGCAGTTACGGTGGCACCGGAAACACCATATATTTT. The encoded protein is CASSYGGTGNTIYF.

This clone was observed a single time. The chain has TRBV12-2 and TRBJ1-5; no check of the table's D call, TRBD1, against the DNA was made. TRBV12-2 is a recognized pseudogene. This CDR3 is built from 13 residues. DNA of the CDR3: TGTGCAAGTCGCTCCAAGGGGAATCAGCCCCAGCATTTT. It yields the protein CASRSKGNQPQHF.

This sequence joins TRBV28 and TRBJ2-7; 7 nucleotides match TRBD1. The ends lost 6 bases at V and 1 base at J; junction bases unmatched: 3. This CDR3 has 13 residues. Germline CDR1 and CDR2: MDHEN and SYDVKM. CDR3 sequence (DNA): TGTGCCAGCAGGAGGACAGGTTCCTACGAGCAGTACTTC. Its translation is CASRRTGSYEQYF.

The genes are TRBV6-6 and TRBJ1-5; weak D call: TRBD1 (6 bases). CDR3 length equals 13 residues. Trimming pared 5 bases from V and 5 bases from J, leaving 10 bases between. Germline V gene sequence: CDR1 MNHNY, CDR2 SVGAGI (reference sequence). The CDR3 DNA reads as TGTGCCAGCAGTCCACAGGGCGATCAGCCCCAGCATTTT. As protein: CASSPQGDQPQHF.

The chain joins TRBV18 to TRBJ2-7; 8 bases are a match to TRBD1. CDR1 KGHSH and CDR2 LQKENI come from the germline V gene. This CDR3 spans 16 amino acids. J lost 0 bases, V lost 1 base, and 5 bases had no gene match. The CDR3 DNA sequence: TGTGCCAGCTCACCACTGGCGACAGGGGACTCCTACGAGCAGTACTTC. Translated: CASSPLATGDSYEQYF.

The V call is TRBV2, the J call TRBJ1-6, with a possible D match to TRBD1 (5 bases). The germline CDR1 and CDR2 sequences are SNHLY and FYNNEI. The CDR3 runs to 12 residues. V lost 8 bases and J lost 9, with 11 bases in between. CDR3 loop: CASFGGVSPLHF. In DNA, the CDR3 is TGTGCCAGCTTCGGGGGTGTTTCACCCCTCCACTTT.

The CDR3 region is CASSYSGTSSYNEQFF. DNA for the CDR3: TGTGCCAGCAGTTATTCGGGGACTTCCTCCTACAATGAGCAGTTCTTC. This rearrangement joins TRBV6-5 to TRBJ2-1; D may be TRBD2 (6 bases). Germline V gene sequence: CDR1 MNHEY, CDR2 SVGAGI. With 3 bases removed from V and 0 bases from J, the gap between germline ends came to 12 bases. The CDR3 spans 16 residues.